This T cell receptor beta chain was recorded in a study of blood T cells in healthy people across ages. This CDR3 is built from 13 residues. Germline V gene lookup returns CDR1 DFQATT and CDR2 SNEGSKA (reference sequence). Sample-barcoded 5' priming and a J-beta primer mix drove a second PCR of 7 to 11 cycles. TCRdb itself ran the 5' RACE reads through MiXCR, one entry per CDR3 protein. The sample lists 650,000 to 800,000 distinct CDR3 sequences, 52% occurring once. The V and J genes are TRBV20-1 and TRBJ2-1; D gene uncertain. The J call is uncertain, as TRBJ2-7 better fits the DNA end. The receptor's source is a woman aged 80 or over in good health. The material sequenced was blood. The CDR3 sequence is CSARNFPSYEQYF. The DNA of the CDR3 is TGCAGTGCTAGAAACTTTCCCTCCTACGAGCAGTACTTC.